The 6 T cell receptor beta chains below were found in one sample sequenced in a study of blood T cell repertoires in COVID-19. Measured with immunoSEQ multiplex PCR; TCRdb has only the in-frame clones, and not every one. The data contain about 100,000 clones, about 77% of them singletons. Specimen: peripheral blood. These receptors were obtained from a man between 65 and 85 years old with active or convalescent COVID-19.

The V gene is TRBV10-3, the J gene TRBJ2-5, with 8 bases matching TRBD2. Germline assignment: CDR1 ENHRY and CDR2 SYGVKD. The CDR3 totals 16 residues. J gave up 5 bases and V 2 bases, and 10 bases lay outside the gene matches. CDR3 DNA: TGTGCCATCAGTGAGCAAAAAGCGGGAGCAGGTGAGACCCAGTACTTC. Protein: CAISEQKAGAGETQYF.

This chain links TRBV27 with TRBJ1-6; D is ambiguous. The V end lost 6 bases, the J end lost 7 bases, and 16 bases lay between the germline ends. Per the germline V gene, CDR1 is MNHEY and CDR2 is SMNVEV (reference sequence). The CDR3 sequence is 15 residues long. CDR3 sequence reads: CASRSFVGLNSPLHF. The CDR3 DNA is TGTGCCAGCAGATCCTTTGTCGGACTGAATTCACCCCTCCACTTT.

This clone was detected once. This sequence joins TRBV7-7 and TRBJ2-2; 8 bases match TRBD1. V lost 5 bases and J lost 0; bases outside the gene matches: 8. Germline loops: CDR1 SSHAT, CDR2 FNYEAQ (reference sequence). The CDR3 contains 17 residues. The CDR3 DNA follows: TGTGCCAGCAGCACGGACAGGGTCCCCGCGAACACCGGGGAGCTGTTTTTT. Amino acid sequence: CASSTDRVPANTGELFF.

The gene calls are TRBV5-1 and TRBJ1-1, with 12 bases fitting TRBD1. Germline CDR1 SGHRS, CDR2 YFSETQ. Unmatched junction bases numbered 5, after V lost 4 bases and J lost 1 base. The CDR3 is made up of 16 amino acids. The CDR3 DNA follows: TGCGCCAGCAGCACTCGGGACAGGGGGCGGAACACTGAAGCTTTCTTT. This gives the protein CASSTRDRGRNTEAFF.

The J gene is TRBJ2-5, the V gene TRBV12-3 or TRBV12-4; 12 positions agree with TRBD2. CDR3 length: 13 amino acids. V was pared by 3 bases and J by 7 bases, with 0 bases of the junction left unmatched. The CDR3 region is CASSLGLAGTQYF. The CDR3 nucleotides are TGTGCCAGCAGTTTGGGACTAGCGGGGACCCAGTACTTC.

This clone was seen more than once but under ten times. The CDR3 coding sequence is TGTGCCACAGCCCACAGGGGGAATCAGCCCCAGCATTTT. Residues: CATAHRGNQPQHF. The V call is TRBV24-1, the J call TRBJ1-5; 8 bases fit TRBD1. V gave up 10 bases and J gave up 4 bases; unmatched junction bases: 5. Germline loops: CDR1 KGHDR, CDR2 SFDVKD. The CDR3 covers 13 residues.